This TCR beta chain was captured in a study of blood T cell repertoires in COVID-19 (dated by TCRdb to the early 2020s). For context, the study as a whole: Samples covering the acute and convalescent phases of COVID-19 were provided by collaborators in the United States, Italy and Spain. The prospective study material was composed of cDNA or gDNA derived from T cells, B-cell-depleted T cells, or PBMCs. The dataset comprised deeply sampled blood TCRbeta repertoires from subjects exposed to, actively infected with, or recovered from COVID-19. A freely available public database, intended as a resource for researchers studying the immune response to SARS-CoV-2, is where the repertoires were released. Samples were obtained from the ongoing ImmuneRACE study (first 160 participants) and from approximately 1,200 subjects provided by 6 global collaborators. Sample metadata almost always included a de-identified subject ID, COVID-19 status, age in years and sex. Where HLA class I and class II types were available, the types were taken from metadata supplied by the sample provider, not from assay-based typing. The study at large found these results: The amount of clinical and demographic metadata varied by source and participant and was provided uncurated.

Each collaborating institution followed its own protocols to collect whole blood in K2EDTA tubes. For TCRbeta analysis, collaborators shipped samples in one of three forms: frozen whole blood, isolated PBMCs, or DNA extracted from either of those sample types. Turning to this clone: The clone's antigen remains unknown. No much larger clonotype is one base removed from it; base qualities were not supplied.

TCRbeta CDR3 regions were amplified from genomic DNA using the immunoSEQ Assay, a bias-controlled multiplex PCR. In the source study's methods: Within the assay, amplification of reference gene primers was used to estimate how many nucleated cells each sample contained. Sequence reads were collapsed and filtered to measure the absolute abundance of every unique TCRbeta CDR3 rearrangement. For each sample, productive Simpson clonality was calculated as the square root of Simpson's diversity index across productive rearrangements. Held by TCRdb, this immuneACCESS table contains in-frame sequences only and omits some clones. Under half of the omission traces to an unresolved V gene where checked; the cause of the rest is unknown. That table supplies the V and J calls and clone size; D and trimming were determined from the DNA. In all, the sample holds about 300,000 clones, and over 70% of those were seen once. Together, the top ten hold about 1.2% of the sample.

Source material: peripheral blood. The receptor comes from a woman in her fifties or sixties with acute or convalescent COVID-19.

The CDR3 region has the sequence CASRLRQGGNEKLFF. At the DNA level, the sequence is TGTGCCAGCAGATTACGACAGGGCGGTAATGAAAAACTGTTTTTT. This chain is built from TRBV6-6 and TRBJ1-4; 7 nucleotides in the junction match TRBD1. The CDR3 starts with the cysteine, ends with the phenylalanine, and has 15 residues. The retained sequence is limited to the CDR3, 45 bases, with the frame set at the first base. V is trimmed back by 6 bases and J by 4 bases, and the junction contains 8 bases that no gene match accounts for. Based on the germline V gene (reference sequence), the CDR1 and CDR2 sequences are MNHNY and SVGAGI.